These T cell receptor beta chains were read from a single sample in a study of T-cell reconstitution after alpha-beta-depleted transplantation in children. TCRdb re-derived calls from the PCR reads in MiXCR, one entry per CDR3 protein. Of roughly 100,000 distinct CDR3 sequences in the sample, roughly 8.3% were seen once. The sequenced sample was PBMCs from the stem cell graft donor, obtained from the stem cell graft. The source of these receptors is a human donor who donated a stem cell graft to a child with congenital amegakaryocytic thrombocytopenia. CDR3s include the opening cysteine and the closing phenylalanine or tryptophan. The D gene is left open where the match is weak. The size field is filled for only some rows; it gives once, few, many or a size class.

.	TRBV7-7	many	TRBJ2-3	TGTGCCAGCAGCCCCTCCGGGAGCACAGATACGCAGTATTTT	CASSPSGSTDTQYF
.	TRBV12-5	few	TRBJ2-7	TGTGCCACCAGCAAAGCCGGGACTGGGACATACGAGCAGTACTTC	CATSKAGTGTYEQYF
.	TRBV5-6	few	TRBJ1-1	TGTGCCAGCAGCTTGGAACGGGGTCTACGGAACACTGAAGCTTTCTTT	CASSLERGLRNTEAFF
TRBD1	TRBV24-1	many	TRBJ2-3	TGTGCCACCAGTGATCCCATTATCCGGGACAGGGGTTCAGATACGCAGTATTTT	CATSDPIIRDRGSDTQYF
.	TRBV5-1	few	TRBJ1-1	TGCGCCAGCAGCGAAGCCCAGGGTTCTGAAGCTTTCTTT	CASSEAQGSEAFF
TRBD1	TRBV15	many	TRBJ2-7	TGTGCCACCAGCAGAGCCCTGACCCCGGGACAGGGCTACGAGCAGTACTTC	CATSRALTPGQGYEQYF
TRBD1	TRBV5-1	.	TRBJ1-5	TGCGCCAGCGTTTTTTCTAAACCTTCCGGGACAGGGTATCAGCCCCAGCATTTT	CASVFSKPSGTGYQPQHF
.	TRBV12-3/TRBV12-4	many	TRBJ2-5	TGTGCCAGCAGTTTAAATTTAGTGACCGAGACCCAGTACTTC	CASSLNLVTETQYF
.	TRBV3-1	.	TRBJ2-3	TGTGCCAGCAGCCAAGAAGTGGCCGGCACAGATACGCAGTATTTT	CASSQEVAGTDTQYF
TRBD1	TRBV20-1	many	TRBJ2-2	TGCAGTGCTAGGGGGGACAGGGGGGACACCGGGGAGCTGTTTTTT	CSARGDRGDTGELFF
.	TRBV5-1	few	TRBJ2-5	TGCGCCAGCAGCTTGCGGGCCGCCGAAGAGACCCAGTACTTC	CASSLRAAEETQYF
TRBD2	TRBV12-3/TRBV12-4	medium-sized	TRBJ2-2	TGTGCCAGCAGTCGGACTAGCGGGGCCTTCGGGGAGCTGTTTTTT	CASSRTSGAFGELFF
TRBD2	TRBV20-1	many	TRBJ2-1	TGCAGTGCCGAGAGGAGAGGGGAGGGCTACAATGAGCAGTTCTTC	CSAERRGEGYNEQFF
TRBD2	TRBV7-2	many	TRBJ2-7	TGTGCCAGCAGCAAGGGACTAGCGGGGGCCTACGAGCAGTACTTC	CASSKGLAGAYEQYF
TRBD1	TRBV7-9	many	TRBJ2-1	TGTGCCAGCAGCTTACGGGGACAGGCGACCTACAATGAGCAGTTCTTC	CASSLRGQATYNEQFF
.	TRBV27	many	TRBJ1-1	TGTGCCAGCAGTGTAGGGGGGGGCACTGAAGCTTTCTTT	CASSVGGGTEAFF
.	TRBV19	.	TRBJ1-1	TGTGCCAGTAGTTCTGGGGTTCGGAGCACTGAAGCTTTCTTT	CASSSGVRSTEAFF
.	TRBV7-9	many	TRBJ1-6	TGTGCCAGCAGCAGTAAGGTGGGCGATTCACCCCTCCACTTT	CASSSKVGDSPLHF
TRBD2	TRBV29-1	many	TRBJ2-1	TGCAGCGTACCCCGGGGGGACTATGGTGAGCAGTTCTTC	CSVPRGDYGEQFF
TRBD1	TRBV4-1	many	TRBJ2-7	TGCGCCAGCAGCCACACCGGGACAGGGATCTACGAGCAGTACTTC	CASSHTGTGIYEQYF
.	TRBV15	.	TRBJ2-7	TGTGCCACCAGCAGAGTTCAGCGGGCCAGCTCCTACGAGCAGTACTTC	CATSRVQRASSYEQYF
.	TRBV6-6	many	TRBJ1-1	TGTGCCAGCAGAGGCCGAGGGATTGAAGCTTTCTTT	CASRGRGIEAFF
TRBD1	TRBV12-3/TRBV12-4	many	TRBJ2-7	TGTGCCAGCAGTTTCCTGGGACAGGGGGCCTACGAGCAGTACTTC	CASSFLGQGAYEQYF
TRBD1	TRBV20-1	many	TRBJ2-1	TGCAGTGCTGGGACAGGGGAGTCTTACAATGAGCAGTTCTTC	CSAGTGESYNEQFF
TRBD1	TRBV20-1	many	TRBJ1-5	TGCAGTGCTGTTACACCTAAGGGGGCCCGGGGTCAGCCCCAGCATTTT	CSAVTPKGARGQPQHF
.	TRBV5-1	few	TRBJ1-1	TGCGCCAGCAGCTCCCTGGCCCCGACAGGTGGAGAAGCTTTCTTT	CASSSLAPTGGEAFF
.	TRBV5-1	.	TRBJ2-6	TGCGCCAGCAGCATACAGGGTGCACCGGGCGGCTCTGGGGCCAACGGCCTGACTTTC	CASSIQGAPGGSGANGLTF
TRBD2	TRBV27	many	TRBJ2-1	TGTGCCAGCAGCTTAGGGACTACTTATGAGCAGTTCTTC	CASSLGTTYEQFF
TRBD2	TRBV5-1	many	TRBJ2-1	TGCGCCAGCAGCTTTAGCGGGAGAAGCTACAATGAGCAGTTCTTC	CASSFSGRSYNEQFF
.	TRBV6-5	many	TRBJ2-3	TGTGCCAGCAGCCATACTACGGACATAAACACAGATACGCAGTATTTT	CASSHTTDINTDTQYF
.	TRBV6-5	many	TRBJ1-6	TGTGCCAGCAGTTACAGGATTACGGCCGGGGATAATTCACCCCTCCACTTT	CASSYRITAGDNSPLHF
.	TRBV27	many	TRBJ2-5	TGTGCCAGCAGTTTTGTATGGGAAGAGACCCAGTACTTC	CASSFVWEETQYF